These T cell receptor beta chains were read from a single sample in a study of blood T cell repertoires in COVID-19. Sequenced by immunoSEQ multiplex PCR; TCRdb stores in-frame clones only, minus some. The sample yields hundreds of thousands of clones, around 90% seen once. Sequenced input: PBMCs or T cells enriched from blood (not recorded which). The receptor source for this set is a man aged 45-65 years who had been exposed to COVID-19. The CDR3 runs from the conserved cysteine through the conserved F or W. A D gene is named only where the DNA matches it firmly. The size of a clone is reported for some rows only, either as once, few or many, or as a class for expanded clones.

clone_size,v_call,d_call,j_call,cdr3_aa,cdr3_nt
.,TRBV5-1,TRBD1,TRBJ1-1,CASSWGTGSPNTEAFF,TGCGCCAGCAGCTGGGGGACAGGTTCCCCGAACACTGAAGCTTTCTTT
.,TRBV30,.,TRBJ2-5,CAWDGYQETQYF,TGTGCCTGGGACGGGTACCAAGAGACCCAGTACTTC
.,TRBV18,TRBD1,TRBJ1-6,CASSPLDRDSPLHF,TGTGCCAGCTCACCACTTGACAGGGATTCACCCCTCCACTTT
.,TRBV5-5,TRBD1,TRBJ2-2,CASSLALGQGWTGELFF,TGTGCCAGCAGCTTGGCCCTCGGACAGGGCTGGACCGGGGAGCTGTTTTTT
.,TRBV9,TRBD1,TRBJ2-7,CASSLGQGLGGAEQYF,TGTGCCAGCAGCCTCGGACAGGGATTGGGGGGAGCCGAGCAGTACTTC
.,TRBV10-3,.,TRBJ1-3,CAISDGGERPGNTIYF,TGTGCCATCAGTGACGGGGGGGAAAGACCTGGAAACACCATATATTTT
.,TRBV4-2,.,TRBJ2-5,CASSQQGHQETQYF,TGTGCCAGCAGCCAACAGGGTCACCAAGAGACCCAGTACTTC
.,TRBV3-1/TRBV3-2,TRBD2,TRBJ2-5,CASSQDYSGGSETQYF,TGTGCCAGCAGCCAAGATTATAGCGGGGGGTCCGAGACCCAGTACTTC
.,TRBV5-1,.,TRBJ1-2,CASSLDSYGYTF,TGCGCCAGCAGCTTGGATAGCTATGGCTACACCTTC
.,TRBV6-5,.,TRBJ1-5,CASLKGRPSNQPQHF,TGTGCCAGCCTCAAGGGGAGGCCTAGCAATCAGCCCCAGCATTTT
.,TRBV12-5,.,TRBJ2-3,CASGLGLASDTQYF,TGTGCTAGTGGTTTGGGGCTAGCGTCAGATACGCAGTATTTT
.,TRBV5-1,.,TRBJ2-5,CASSSQTGQETQYF,TGCGCCAGCAGCTCCCAGACAGGTCAAGAGACCCAGTACTTC
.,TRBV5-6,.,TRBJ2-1,CASSLPRAHEQFF,TGTGCCAGCAGCTTGCCCAGGGCCCATGAGCAGTTCTTC
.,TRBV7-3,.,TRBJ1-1,CASSLRTGKAFF,TGTGCCAGCAGCTTAAGAACAGGGAAGGCTTTCTTT
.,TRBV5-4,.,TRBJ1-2,CASSIPTGANYGYTF,TGTGCCAGCAGCATCCCGACAGGAGCCAACTATGGCTACACCTTC
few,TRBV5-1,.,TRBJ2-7,CASSLSFRESYEQYF,TGCGCCAGCAGCTTGAGCTTCAGGGAATCCTACGAGCAGTACTTC
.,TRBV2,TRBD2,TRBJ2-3,CASSGLAGASCRF,TGTGCCAGCAGTGGACTAGCGGGGGCCTCCTGTCGGTTT
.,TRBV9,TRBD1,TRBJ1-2,CASSVGQGYGYTF,TGTGCCAGCAGCGTAGGACAGGGCTATGGCTACACCTTC
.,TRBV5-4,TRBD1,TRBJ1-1,CASSGQGAYTEAFF,TGTGCCAGCAGCGGACAGGGGGCGTACACTGAAGCTTTCTTT
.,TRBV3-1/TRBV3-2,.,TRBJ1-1,CASSLREVMNTEAFF,TGTGCCAGCAGCCTCAGGGAGGTCATGAACACTGAAGCTTTCTTT
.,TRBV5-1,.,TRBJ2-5,CASSSTDYSGTFQETQYF,TGCGCCAGCAGCTCCACAGACTATTCCGGGACATTCCAAGAGACCCAGTACTTC
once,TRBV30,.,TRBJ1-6,CAWSSPGQINSPLHF,TGTGCCTGGAGTTCGCCGGGACAAATAAATTCACCCCTCCACTTT
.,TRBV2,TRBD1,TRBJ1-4,CASSQTGADSEKLFF,TGTGCCAGCAGTCAGACAGGGGCGGATAGTGAAAAACTGTTTTTT
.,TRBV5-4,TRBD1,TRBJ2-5,CASSLTGGEETQYF,TGTGCCAGCAGCTTGACAGGGGGCGAAGAGACCCAGTACTTC
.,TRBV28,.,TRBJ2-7,CASSLAGFGEQYF,TGTGCCAGCAGTTTAGCGGGGTTCGGCGAGCAGTACTTC
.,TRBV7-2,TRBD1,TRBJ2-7,CASSSPGTGVYEQYF,TGTGCCAGCAGCTCTCCGGGGACAGGGGTCTACGAGCAGTACTTC
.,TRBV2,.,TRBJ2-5,CASSQDSSEYF,TGTGCCAGCAGCCAGGACAGTTCCGAGTACTTC
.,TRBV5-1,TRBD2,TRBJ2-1,CASSPATGGSYNEQFF,TGCGCCAGCAGCCCAGCGACGGGAGGGTCCTACAATGAGCAGTTCTTC
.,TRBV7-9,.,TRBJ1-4,CASSPVWNRENEKLFF,TGTGCCAGCAGCCCGGTATGGAACAGGGAAAATGAAAAACTGTTTTTT
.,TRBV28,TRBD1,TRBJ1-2,CASSTSGGSRDGYTF,TGTGCCAGCAGTACCTCAGGGGGGAGTCGAGATGGCTACACCTTC
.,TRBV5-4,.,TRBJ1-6,CASSPAVTVGSPLHF,TGTGCCAGCAGCCCGGCGGTGACAGTGGGCTCACCCCTCCACTTT
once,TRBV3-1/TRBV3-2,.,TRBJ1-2,CASTLGGRDYGYTF,TGTGCCAGCACCCTCGGGGGAAGAGACTATGGCTACACCTTC
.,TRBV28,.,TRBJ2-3,CASSSRTLENTQYF,TGTGCCAGCAGTTCCAGGACATTGGAAAATACGCAGTATTTT
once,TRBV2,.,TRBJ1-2,CANRENYGYTF,TGTGCCAACCGGGAAAACTATGGCTACACCTTC
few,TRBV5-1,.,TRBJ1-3,CASSLNPPGLADTIYF,TGCGCCAGCAGCTTGAATCCACCCGGGCTAGCGGACACCATATATTTT
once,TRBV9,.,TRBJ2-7,CASSVDPGRDYEQYF,TGTGCCAGCAGCGTAGACCCCGGTCGGGACTACGAGCAGTACTTC
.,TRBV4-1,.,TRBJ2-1,CASSQDRGSLSYNEQFF,TGCGCCAGCAGCCAAGATAGGGGATCCCTCTCCTACAATGAGCAGTTCTTC
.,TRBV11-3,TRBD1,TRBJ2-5,CASSFYRGRGETQYF,TGTGCCAGCAGCTTCTACAGGGGAAGGGGGGAGACCCAGTACTTC
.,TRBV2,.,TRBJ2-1,CASSDESAGQKFF,TGTGCCAGCAGTGATGAGTCGGCGGGACAGAAGTTCTTC
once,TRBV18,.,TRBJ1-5,CASSPRDTYQPQHF,TGTGCCAGCTCACCGAGGGACACCTATCAGCCCCAGCATTTT
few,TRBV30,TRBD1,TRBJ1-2,CAWSLTQGSYGYTF,TGTGCCTGGAGTCTAACACAGGGGTCGTATGGCTACACCTTC
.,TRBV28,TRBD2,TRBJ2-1,CASSLRLAGVTNEQFF,TGTGCCAGCAGTTTACGACTAGCGGGAGTGACTAATGAGCAGTTCTTC
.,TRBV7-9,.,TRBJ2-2,CASSRDRYTGELFF,TGTGCCAGCAGCCGAGACAGGTACACCGGGGAGCTGTTTTTT
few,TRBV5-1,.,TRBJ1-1,CASSQQQNTEAFF,TGCGCCAGCAGTCAACAACAGAACACTGAAGCTTTCTTT
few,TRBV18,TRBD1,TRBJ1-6,CASSPSGTAYSPLHF,TGTGCCAGCTCACCTTCCGGGACAGCGTATTCACCCCTCCACTTT
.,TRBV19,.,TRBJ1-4,CASRQLPNEKLFF,TGTGCCAGCCGACAGCTACCTAATGAAAAACTGTTTTTT
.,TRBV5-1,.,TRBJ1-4,CASRGASNEKLFF,TGCGCCAGCAGGGGCGCCTCTAATGAAAAACTGTTTTTT
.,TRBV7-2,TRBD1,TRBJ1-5,CASSFRQGDQPQHF,TGTGCCAGCAGCTTTAGACAGGGGGATCAGCCCCAGCATTTT
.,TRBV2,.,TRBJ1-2,CASNPTTLNYGYTF,TGTGCCAGCAACCCAACGACACTTAACTATGGCTACACCTTC
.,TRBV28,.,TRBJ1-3,CASSLGAGWRNTIYF,TGTGCCAGCAGTTTAGGGGCAGGGTGGAGAAACACCATATATTTT